Listed below are T cell receptor beta chains from one sample, sequenced in a study. TCRdb reanalysed the 5' RACE reads using MiXCR and keeps one entry per CDR3 protein. This table has about 62,000 distinct CDR3 sequences, 25% to 30% appearing once. Sequencing was done on a sample of tumor-infiltrating naive CD4+ T cells sorted from the breast tumor. These receptors came from a female donor with breast cancer. CDR3s include the opening cysteine and the closing phenylalanine or tryptophan. The order of the fields is CDR3 protein, CDR3 DNA, D gene, clone size, J gene, V gene. A D gene is named only where the DNA matches it firmly. Clone sizes are given selectively: once, few, many, or a class where the clone is expanded.

CDR3: CASSLVGTNRGSPLHF
DNA: TGTGCCAGCAGTTTGGTCGGGACTAATCGGGGCTCACCCCTCCACTTT
D: .
size: .
J: TRBJ1-6
V: TRBV12-3/TRBV12-4

CDR3: CASSRYKGEGTEAFF
DNA: TGTGCCAGCAGCCGTTATAAGGGTGAAGGCACTGAAGCTTTCTTT
D: .
size: few
J: TRBJ1-1
V: TRBV11-2

CDR3: CASEAGETQYF
DNA: TGTGCCAGCGAAGCGGGGGAGACCCAGTACTTC
D: TRBD2
size: .
J: TRBJ2-5
V: TRBV12-3/TRBV12-4

CDR3: CASSRSMISRDYEQYF
DNA: TGCGCCAGCAGCCGCTCAATGATAAGTCGGGACTACGAGCAGTACTTC
D: .
size: many
J: TRBJ2-7
V: TRBV4-1

CDR3: CSARDFLRTSGINEQFF
DNA: TGCAGTGCTAGAGATTTTTTAAGGACTAGCGGGATCAATGAGCAGTTCTTC
D: TRBD2
size: .
J: TRBJ2-1
V: TRBV20-1

CDR3: CASREGRGYQETQYF
DNA: TGTGCCAGCAGAGAGGGACGGGGGTACCAAGAGACCCAGTACTTC
D: .
size: few
J: TRBJ2-5
V: TRBV6-5

CDR3: CASSAAPSGRETQYF
DNA: TGTGCCAGCAGCGCGGCACCTAGCGGGAGAGAGACCCAGTACTTC
D: TRBD2
size: .
J: TRBJ2-5
V: TRBV5-5

CDR3: CASSLGSSLNIQYF
DNA: TGTGCCAGCAGCTTGGGTTCTTCTTTAAACATTCAGTACTTC
D: .
size: .
J: TRBJ2-4
V: TRBV5-6

CDR3: CASSVLAGGPFGELFF
DNA: TGTGCCAGCAGCGTATTAGCGGGAGGCCCCTTTGGGGAGCTGTTTTTT
D: TRBD2
size: many
J: TRBJ2-2
V: TRBV9

CDR3: CGSSREVGQPQHF
DNA: TGCGGCAGCAGCCGAGAGGTCGGTCAGCCCCAGCATTTT
D: .
size: .
J: TRBJ1-5
V: TRBV4-3

CDR3: CASSLRRGGTDGYTF
DNA: TGTGCCAGCAGTTTAAGAAGGGGAGGGACAGATGGCTACACCTTC
D: TRBD1
size: .
J: TRBJ1-2
V: TRBV27

CDR3: CSAWDRAVDTQYF
DNA: TGCAGTGCTTGGGACCGCGCGGTAGATACGCAGTATTTT
D: .
size: .
J: TRBJ2-3
V: TRBV20-1

CDR3: CASSGGIPINEQFF
DNA: TGTGCCAGCAGTGGCGGGATCCCCATTAATGAGCAGTTCTTC
D: .
size: few
J: TRBJ2-1
V: TRBV6-1

CDR3: CSTRNFGTGGTNEQFF
DNA: TGCAGTACTAGAAACTTCGGGACAGGGGGGACGAATGAGCAGTTCTTC
D: TRBD1
size: .
J: TRBJ2-1
V: TRBV20-1

CDR3: CASNTLPGTWYNEQFF
DNA: TGCGCCAGCAACACCTTACCCGGGACTTGGTACAATGAGCAGTTCTTC
D: .
size: .
J: TRBJ2-1
V: TRBV4-1

CDR3: CASSSGQGVDTQYF
DNA: TGTGCCAGCAGCTCGGGACAGGGGGTAGATACGCAGTATTTT
D: TRBD1
size: many
J: TRBJ2-3
V: TRBV7-3

CDR3: CASEGTANYGYTF
DNA: TGTGCCAGCGAAGGGACAGCCAACTATGGCTACACCTTC
D: TRBD1
size: .
J: TRBJ1-2
V: TRBV7-2

CDR3: CASRMDSFSSGANVLTF
DNA: TGTGCCAGCAGGATGGACAGTTTCAGCTCTGGGGCCAACGTCCTGACTTTC
D: .
size: .
J: TRBJ2-6
V: TRBV11-2

CDR3: CSARETGSYGYTF
DNA: TGCAGTGCTAGGGAGACAGGGTCTTATGGCTACACCTTC
D: TRBD1
size: few
J: TRBJ1-2
V: TRBV20-1

CDR3: CSTRTSGSEQFF
DNA: TGCAGTACCCGGACTAGCGGGAGTGAGCAGTTCTTC
D: TRBD2
size: many
J: TRBJ2-1
V: TRBV20-1

CDR3: CACRKASGGASSSYNEQFF
DNA: TGTGCCTGCAGGAAGGCTAGCGGGGGGGCTTCCTCCTCCTACAATGAGCAGTTCTTC
D: TRBD2
size: .
J: TRBJ2-1
V: TRBV6-1

CDR3: CASSPTVTTNEKLFF
DNA: TGTGCCAGCAGCCCAACGGTCACAACTAATGAAAAACTGTTTTTT
D: .
size: many
J: TRBJ1-4
V: TRBV7-8